The source of this TCR beta chain is a study of shared clonotypes between healthy human individuals. Study outcomes and limitations: Sorted-subset samples were not fully sequenced, rarefaction indicated. Estimated richness was generally greater in naive than memory subsets.

In the original analysis: Filtering differed because ImmunoSEQ produced junction-only sequences that carried no quality scores. Sequencing used immunoSEQ multiplex PCR; TCRdb keeps in-frame clones, though not all of them. That table supplies the V and J calls and clone size; D and trimming were determined from the DNA. The table has about 2.4 million clones, 93% seen once. The CDR3 has 16 amino acids. V lost 4 bases and J lost 6, with 18 bases in between. In germline, CDR1 is MNHNS, CDR2 SASEGT. Comments on this clone: The antigen remains unidentified.

This TCR was sampled from a man between 18 and 35 years old in good health. Some clones in this sample may be carry-over from other donors' samples. This chain links TRBV6-1 with TRBJ2-2, with D tentatively TRBD1 (7 bases). The sequenced material came from naive CD4+ T cells from PBMCs. Subset: CD45RA+ positively selected. CDR3 protein: CASSVEGAQVSGELFF. The CDR3 nucleotides read TGTGCCAGCAGTGTGGAGGGGGCACAGGTATCCGGGGAGCTGTTTTTT.